This T cell receptor beta chain is drawn from a study of response to subunit inactivated influenza vaccine. The junction had 8 bases not matched to a gene; V was cut back by 1 base and J by 5 bases. This CDR3 comprises 15 residues. Germline V CDR1 and CDR2: DFQATT, SNEGSKA (reference sequence). MiXCR, applied by TCRdb to the RT-PCR reads, yields one record per CDR3 protein. This sample has some 540,000 distinct CDR3 sequences; 20% to 25% occur once, and the top ten carry 2.5% to 3%. The data also belong to a second study, concerning T cells expressing NK-cell markers. Per that paper: Researchers built TCR beta cDNA using 5'RACE template switching with UMIs.

This specimen was CD4+ T cells sorted from PBMCs, taken 11 to 12 days after vaccination. This clonotype was obtained from a man between 50 and 59 years old who received an inactivated influenza vaccine. The chain is built from TRBV20-1 and TRBJ2-3; 8 nucleotides agree with TRBD2. Here the CDR3 DNA reads TGCAGTGCTAGAGGAACTAGCGGTTTCGGAGATACGCAGTATTTT. It codes for CSARGTSGFGDTQYF.